The clone carrying this TCR beta chain has a handful of counts. As yet, its antigen is unknown. This CDR3 spans 13 amino acids. The germline V and J ends were trimmed by 2 bases and 5 bases, with 10 bases remaining between them. Germline V gene lookup returns CDR1 SGHRS and CDR2 YFSETQ. Naive, central memory, regulatory and stem cell-like memory cells within the CD4+ compartment were sorted using CD45RO/CCR7/CD25/CD127/CD95/CD27. Expressed TCRB transcripts got sequenced, as all isolated RNA was reverse transcribed. The method was immunoSEQ multiplex PCR; TCRdb's version includes in-frame clones alone and lacks a portion of them. The data hold fewer than 400,000 clones, with around 7.6% observed a single time. This sample stems from a study of beta chain features in type 1 diabetes. Broader study findings: Equally in patients and controls, PCR might preferentially amplify shorter templates.

The sequencing input was central memory CD4+ T cells from blood. The chain recombines TRBV5-1 with TRBJ2-5; D call uncertain. The receptor comes from a woman between 18 and 29 years old in good health. In DNA form, the CDR3 reads TGCGCCAGCAGCTTCTTTGTACAGGAGACCCAGTACTTC. This sequence encodes CASSFFVQETQYF.